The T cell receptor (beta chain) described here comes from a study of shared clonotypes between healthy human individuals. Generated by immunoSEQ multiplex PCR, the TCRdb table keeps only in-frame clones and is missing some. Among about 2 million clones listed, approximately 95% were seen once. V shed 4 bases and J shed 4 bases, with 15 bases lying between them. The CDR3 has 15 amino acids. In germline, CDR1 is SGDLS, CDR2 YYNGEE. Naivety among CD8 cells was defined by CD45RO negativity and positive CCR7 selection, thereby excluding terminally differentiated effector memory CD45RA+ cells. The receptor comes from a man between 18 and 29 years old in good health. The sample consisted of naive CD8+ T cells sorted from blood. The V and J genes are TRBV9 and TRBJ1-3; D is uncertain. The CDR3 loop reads CASSPSGSVGNTIYF. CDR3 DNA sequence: TGTGCCAGCAGCCCTTCTGGGTCGGTCGGAAACACCATATATTTT.